The 5 T cell receptor beta chains below come from one sample, sequenced in a study of cytotoxic CD8 clonotypes in ibrutinib-treated CLL (dated by TCRdb to the early 2020s). What this sample's time point label stands for: progressive disease on ibrutinib. To prepare the library, the immunoSEQ multiplex PCR assay was applied. The source is immuneACCESS, and TCRdb retained only in-frame sequences with V and J called. Part of the clones is not carried over; for the studies checked, unresolved V genes explain less than half of this, and the remainder is unexplained. Recorded for this sample are about 72,000 clones; 80% of them occurred a single time. Roughly 7.1% of the sample is in the top ten clones. The starting material was PBMCs, obtained at disease progression, from a patient treated with ibrutinib. The source of these receptors is a human donor with chronic lymphocytic leukemia.

The V gene is TRBV6-1, the J gene TRBJ1-3; no definite D call. The V gene's germline CDR1 is MNHNS and CDR2 SASEGT. V lost 7 bases and J lost 9, with 16 bases in between. This CDR3 has 13 amino acids. DNA for the CDR3: TGTGCCAGCACGGGTGGAGGCGTACTCACCATATATTTT. Encoded protein: CASTGGGVLTIYF.

This chain uses TRBV30 with TRBJ2-2, with 14 bases that match TRBD2. The junction had 9 bases not matched to a gene; V was cut back by 4 bases and J by 5 bases. The CDR3 extends over 17 amino acids. Per germline, CDR1 GTSNPN and CDR2 SVGIG (reference sequence). The chain's CDR3 is CAWTAVRTSGGTGELFF. The CDR3 nucleotides are TGTGCCTGGACCGCCGTAAGGACTAGCGGGGGGACCGGGGAGCTGTTTTTT.

The chain is built from TRBV5-1 and TRBJ2-1, with a tentative D call TRBD2 (5 bases). The CDR3 sequence is 13 residues long. Germline loops: CDR1 SGHRS, CDR2 YFSETQ. V lost 0 bases to trimming and J lost 10 bases, with 11 bases between them. CDR3 nucleotides: TGCGCCAGCAGCTTGGGTCGGGGATCCGAGCAGTTCTTC. It specifies CASSLGRGSEQFF.

The gene calls are TRBV19 and TRBJ2-3; D is uncertain. V was clipped by 11 bases and J by 2 bases, with 14 bases between them. The CDR3 is 13 residues long. The germline V gene encodes CDR1 LNHDA and CDR2 SQIVND (reference sequence). The CDR3 protein is CACSGRSTDTQYF. CDR3 DNA sequence: TGTGCCTGCTCCGGCCGGTCCACAGATACGCAGTATTTT.

V usage is TRBV5-1 and J usage is TRBJ1-1; 7 bases are a match to TRBD1. The V gene end was trimmed by 0 bases and the J gene end by 5 bases; junction bases not matched to a gene: 10. Germline CDR1 SGHRS, CDR2 YFSETQ. This CDR3 is built from 16 residues. The CDR3 loop is CASSLVPGQTGTEAFF. In DNA form, the CDR3 reads TGCGCCAGCAGCTTGGTGCCAGGGCAGACAGGGACTGAAGCTTTCTTT.